Sequencing of this T cell receptor beta chain was carried out in a study of shared clonotypes between healthy human individuals. The V end was cut by 1 base, the J end by 10 bases, with 11 bases between. Germline CDR1 is MDHEN and CDR2 is SYDVKM. The CDR3 totals 14 residues. Donors, without exception, were Caucasian adults residing in Nashville, Tennessee. TCRdb's copy holds only in-frame clones and misses some; the assay was immunoSEQ multiplex PCR. The repertoire holds hundreds of thousands of clones, with around 72% as singletons. This chain uses TRBV28 with TRBJ2-6; D may be TRBD1 (6 bases). This clonotype was obtained from a woman in her thirties in good health. The sequenced sample was memory CD4+ T cells sorted from blood. Subset described: CD45RA-negative fraction. The CDR3 reads CASSLSGQKNVLTF. Written as DNA, the CDR3 is TGTGCCAGCAGTTTATCTGGACAGAAAAACGTCCTGACTTTC.